This TCR beta chain stems from a study of blood T cell repertoires in COVID-19 (dated by TCRdb to 2019 to 2021). Describing the broader study: Samples from collaborators originated in the United States, Italy and Spain and spanned both the acute and convalescent phases of COVID-19. The material from the prospective study consisted of cDNA or gDNA derived from T cells, B-cell-depleted T cells, or PBMCs. Subjects who had been exposed to COVID-19, were actively infected with it, or had recovered from it provided the deeply sampled blood TCRbeta repertoires that made up the dataset. The repertoires were released in a freely available public database meant as a resource for research on the immune response to SARS-CoV-2. The samples were drawn from two sources: the first 160 participants of the ongoing ImmuneRACE study, and approximately 1,300 subjects contributed by 6 global collaborators. Sample metadata almost always included a de-identified subject ID, COVID-19 status, age in years and sex. Where HLA class I and class II types were available, the types were taken from metadata supplied by the sample provider, not from assay-based typing. Study-wide conclusions, independent of this receptor: How much clinical and demographic metadata was included differed by source and by participant, and the metadata was provided uncurated.

TCRbeta CDR3 regions were amplified from genomic DNA using the immunoSEQ Assay, a bias-controlled multiplex PCR. The source study handled its data this way. The number of nucleated cells in each sample was estimated by amplification of reference gene primers within the assay. To quantify the absolute abundance of each unique TCRbeta CDR3 rearrangement, sequence reads were collapsed and filtered. Productive Simpson clonality was computed per sample as the square root of Simpson's diversity index over productive rearrangements. The table comes from immuneACCESS by way of TCRdb, which keeps in-frame sequences with V and J called. Part of the clones is missing from these tables; in studies checked, under half for an unresolved V gene and the rest for unknown reasons. The V and J calls and clone size come from that table; D and trimming were worked out from the DNA. The sample contains 120,000 to 150,000 clones, 85% to 90% of them found a single time. Of the sample, approximately 6.5% is held by the ten largest clones.

About this clone: Its antigen is currently not known. One base away there is no much larger clone; base qualities are not given.

Spanning cysteine to phenylalanine, the CDR3 consists of 15 amino acids. CDR3 DNA only is kept here, 45 bases in frame from base 1. According to the germline V gene (reference sequence), CDR1 reads SGHNT and CDR2 reads YYREEE. Trimming takes 4 bases off V and 3 bases off J; junction bases not matched to a gene: 10. The collaborating institutions used their own protocols to collect whole blood in K2EDTA tubes. For TCRbeta analysis, collaborators shipped samples as frozen whole blood, isolated PBMCs, or DNA extracted from either of those sample types. This TCR came from an elderly man with acute or convalescent COVID-19. The chain is encoded by TRBV5-4 joined to TRBJ2-7; the junction holds 7 bases that match TRBD2. Sequenced material: peripheral blood. The CDR3 sequence is CASSPGGTESYEQYF. The DNA reads TGTGCCAGCAGCCCGGGAGGCACCGAGAGCTACGAGCAGTACTTC.